This T cell receptor beta chain was sequenced for a study of cytomegalovirus exposure and HLA in healthy donors. Study-wide results and limits: A later analysis found most CMV-associated TCR beta chains apparently HLA-restricted. Presence/absence results assume similar sequencing depth per donor, which may not hold. Segments of the TCR beta V type were, in most cases, productive about 87% or about 30% of the time in an earlier analysis.

With respect to this clone: Its target is not known.

The CDR3 totals 14 residues. The V segment lost 5 bases and the J segment 4 bases; nucleotides outside the gene matches: 1. In germline, CDR1 is SQVTM, CDR2 ANQGSEA. Researchers ran the PCR with 60 Vbeta and 13 Jbeta primers. As handled by the study authors: In a later analysis, the count reached 74 million or so unique TCR beta chains, with about 9.9 million shared. Data came from immunoSEQ multiplex PCR; TCRdb stores just in-frame clones and leaves some out. The V and J calls and clone size are taken from that table; D and trimming were inferred from the DNA. The sample has 100,000 or so clones, around 83% seen once; the top ten hold 1.2%.

The chain combines TRBV29-1 with TRBJ2-1, with 14 bases fitting TRBD2. The clonotype comes from a woman in her late teens or twenties in good health and CMV-seronegative. The sequenced sample consisted of PBMCs. CDR3 nucleotides: TGCAGCGTTCGGACTAGCGGGAGGTACAATGAGCAGTTCTTC. Translating it yields CSVRTSGRYNEQFF.